Following are 4 T cell receptor beta chains from one sample sequenced in a study of blood T cell repertoires in COVID-19. Measured with immunoSEQ multiplex PCR; TCRdb has only the in-frame clones, and not every one. Counted here are 250,000 to 300,000 clones, 86% occurring once; the ten biggest clones make up around 3.6%. The sample comprised peripheral blood. The receptors come from a young man with active or convalescent COVID-19.

The gene calls are TRBV6-2 or TRBV6-3 and TRBJ1-3, with D unclear. The CDR3 spans 15 residues. Germline CDR1 is MNHEY and CDR2 is SVGEGT. Trimming removed 5 bases from V and 2 bases from J, with 13 bases in between. In DNA form, the CDR3 reads TGTGCCAGCAGTCCCTCCCACCGGGCTGGAAACACCATATATTTT. It translates to CASSPSHRAGNTIYF.

With regard to this clone: Different DNA sequences within this sample yield the same CDR3. This sequence joins TRBV24-1 and TRBJ2-3; no clear D gene. V was shortened by 4 bases and J by 6 bases, with 4 bases between the two germline ends. CDR1 is KGHDR and CDR2 is SFDVKD in the germline V gene. CDR3 size: 11 residues. CDR3 protein: CATSDRDTQYF. The CDR3 bases are TGTGCCACCAGTGACAGGGATACGCAGTATTTT.

Regarding this clone: Other nucleotide sequences from this sample produce the same CDR3. This CDR3 is CASSPRRDTLRNTEAFF. CDR3 in DNA: TGTGCCAGCTCACCACGACGGGACACACTAAGAAACACTGAAGCTTTCTTT. V usage is TRBV18 and J usage is TRBJ1-1, with a tentative D call TRBD1 (6 bases). Trimming stripped 1 base from V and 2 bases from J, with 17 bases between. This CDR3 has 17 residues. Germline values: CDR1 KGHSH, CDR2 LQKENI.

This clone was observed a handful of times. The CDR3 sequence: CASSDSSGGPDTQYF. CDR3 DNA sequence: TGTGCCAGCAGTGACTCTAGCGGGGGGCCAGATACGCAGTATTTT. This chain uses TRBV6-4 with TRBJ2-3; 10 bases are a match to TRBD2. CDR3 length: 15 residues. CDR1 is MRHNA, CDR2 SNTAGT, per germline. J was trimmed by 4 bases and V by 0 bases; bases with no gene match: 1.